What follows are 5 T cell receptor beta chains derived from one specimen sequenced in a study of human T cells and chemical hapten exposure. Total RNA was isolated from unfractionated whole blood. Individual cDNA molecules received unique molecular identifiers in the library. TCRdb independently ran MiXCR on the reads; one entry per CDR3 protein. The table includes under 4,000 distinct CDR3 sequences, approximately 51% detected once. Sequenced sample: whole blood. The receptor source for this set is a human donor who had alopecia or was a healthy volunteer (not recorded which). Some clones in this sample may be carry-over from other donors' samples. This table probably holds off-target reads from a library built for another chain.

In this sample, this clonotype turned up a few times. V usage is TRBV7-9 and J usage is TRBJ2-7; D might be TRBD1 (5 bases). Germline V gene data show CDR1 as SEHNR and CDR2 as FQNEAQ (reference sequence). This CDR3 has 13 residues. Trimming left V 5 bases short and J 2 bases short, with 10 bases between. Here the CDR3 reads CASSPTGAYEQYF. The CDR3 DNA reads as TGTGCCAGCAGCCCCACAGGAGCCTACGAGCAGTACTTC.

Concerning this clonotype: At one of its ends the junction is not consistent with the germline gene, which may arise from a read error. V gene TRBV3-1 combines with J gene TRBJ2-7; D might be TRBD2 (5 bases). Germline CDR1 is LGHDT and CDR2 is YNNKEL (reference sequence). The CDR3 totals 14 residues. The CDR3 reads CASSQGGLNYEQYF. The CDR3 coding sequence is TGTGCCAGCAGTCAAGGAGGCCTGAACTACGAGCAGTACTTC.

This rearrangement joins TRBV11-2 to TRBJ2-4; D perhaps matches TRBD2 (5 bases). Trimming shortened V by 4 bases and J by 3 bases, and 13 bases separated the two germline ends. CDR3 length: 15 amino acids. Germline V gene sequence: CDR1 SGHAT, CDR2 FQNNGV. This chain's CDR3 is CASSYLRTDKNIQYF. The DNA for the CDR3 is TGTGCCAGCAGCTACCTAAGGACTGACAAAAACATTCAGTACTTC. Full variable domain (remainder filled in from reference TRBV11-2 and TRBJ2-4): EAGVAQSPRYKIIEKRQSVAFWCNPISGHATLYWYQQILGQGPKLLIQFQNNGVVDDSQLPKDRFSAERLKGVDSTLKIQPAKLEDSAVYLCASSYLRTDKNIQYFGAGTRLSVL.

The rearrangement joins TRBV6-2 or TRBV6-3 to TRBJ2-7; TRBD1 matches at 10 bases. V was pared by 2 bases and J by 0 bases, with 4 bases of the junction left unmatched. CDR1 is MNHEY, CDR2 SVGEGT, per germline. This CDR3 has 16 amino acids. CDR3 in DNA: TGTGCCAGCAGTTACGGGCGGACAGGGGGCTCCTACGAGCAGTACTTC. It is translated as CASSYGRTGGSYEQYF.

This chain joins TRBV28 and TRBJ1-5, with D tentatively TRBD1 (5 bases). Trimming removed 8 bases from V and 2 bases from J, with 19 bases in between. The CDR3 sequence is 16 residues long. Germline V lookup: CDR1 MDHEN, CDR2 SYDVKM. This CDR3 is CASVQTYFRGNQPQHF. The DNA for the CDR3 is TGTGCCAGCGTTCAGACATACTTCAGGGGCAATCAGCCCCAGCATTTT.